The 26 T cell receptor beta chains in this list originate from one sample, sequenced in a study of blood T cell repertoires in COVID-19. Measured with immunoSEQ multiplex PCR; TCRdb has only the in-frame clones, and not every one. The sample shows about 130,000 clones, 65% to 90% of them seen only once. Input material: PBMCs or T cells enriched from blood (not recorded which). All receptors derive from a woman between 45 and 60 years old who had recovered from COVID-19.

The gene calls are TRBV4-2 and TRBJ2-2; D is possibly TRBD1 (6 bases). The V end was cut by 0 bases, the J end by 5 bases, with 16 bases between. This CDR3 region has 17 residues. Germline V gene data show CDR1 as LGHNA and CDR2 as YNFKEQ. CDR3 amino acids: CASSQDMQGIPTGELFF. CDR3 bases: TGTGCCAGCAGCCAAGATATGCAGGGGATACCTACCGGGGAGCTGTTTTTT.

V gene TRBV7-6 combines with J gene TRBJ1-6, with D uncertain. The V gene lost 3 bases and the J gene lost 6 bases, with 9 bases spanning the gap. The CDR3 runs to 14 residues. Per germline, CDR1 SGHVS and CDR2 FNYEAQ. CDR3 bases: TGTGCCAGCAGCTTTTACAGCCTTAATTCACCCCTCCACTTT. Protein sequence: CASSFYSLNSPLHF. Filled out from reference TRBV7-6 and TRBJ1-6, the complete variable domain reads GAGVSQSPRYKVTKRGQDVALRCDPISGHVSLYWYRQALGQGPEFLTYFNYEAQQDKSGLPNDRFSAERPEGSISTLTIQRTEQRDSAMYRCASSFYSLNSPLHFGNGTRLTVT.

The chain has TRBV4-3 and TRBJ2-7, with 7 bases matching TRBD1. Germline V CDR1 and CDR2: LGHNA, YSLEER. The V gene end was trimmed by 2 bases and the J gene end by 0 bases; junction bases not matched to a gene: 4. This CDR3 has 15 amino acids. DNA of the CDR3: TGCGCCAGCAGCCAATACCACAGGGGCTCCTACGAGCAGTACTTC. The encoded protein is CASSQYHRGSYEQYF.

The chain joins TRBV19 to TRBJ1-2, with D tentatively TRBD1 (6 bases). Trimming took 0 bases from V and 1 from J, leaving 9 bases between them. The CDR3 runs to 15 residues. The germline gives CDR1 LNHDA, CDR2 SQIVND (reference sequence). This CDR3 reads CASSIDAGDNYGYTF. CDR3 nucleotides: TGTGCCAGTAGTATAGATGCAGGGGATAACTATGGCTACACCTTC.

The J gene is TRBJ1-2, the V gene TRBV30, with TRBD1 as a possible D gene (6 bases). This CDR3 comprises 11 residues. Trimming took 8 bases from V and 8 from J, leaving 15 bases between them. Germline V gene lookup returns CDR1 GTSNPN and CDR2 SVGIG (reference sequence). The CDR3 nucleotides read TGTGCCCTCAGGGGAGCACGGGGCTACACCTTC. This translates into CALRGARGYTF.

The chain has TRBV2 and TRBJ1-2; D perhaps matches TRBD1 (6 bases). Germline CDR1 is SNHLY and CDR2 is FYNNEI. The CDR3 contains 15 residues. The V and J ends lost 7 bases and 5 bases respectively, with 20 bases between them. CDR3 amino acids: CASTTYSGAGYGYTF. The DNA of the CDR3 is TGTGCCAGCACAACCTATTCAGGGGCCGGGTATGGCTACACCTTC.

The chain joins TRBV4-1 to TRBJ2-7; possible D gene TRBD2, 7 bases. This CDR3 has 16 amino acids. CDR1 is MGHRA and CDR2 is YSYEKL in the germline V gene. V was pared by 4 bases and J by 2 bases, with 18 bases between. This CDR3 reads CASSLGGGRGTYEQYF. The CDR3 coding sequence is TGCGCCAGCAGCCTGGGCGGAGGGAGGGGGACCTACGAGCAGTACTTC.

This clone was observed a single time. V is TRBV6-1 and J is TRBJ1-2, with D possibly being TRBD1 (6 bases). V was shortened by 2 bases and J by 2 bases, with 12 bases between the two germline ends. Germline values: CDR1 MNHNS, CDR2 SASEGT. This CDR3 contains 15 residues. CDR3 sequence: CASSERGIVNYGYTF. In DNA form, the CDR3 reads TGTGCCAGCAGTGAAAGGGGGATAGTAAACTATGGCTACACCTTC.

The chain joins TRBV2 to TRBJ1-6; D gene uncertain. In germline, CDR1 is SNHLY, CDR2 FYNNEI. The V end lost 5 bases, the J end lost 6 bases, and 14 bases lay between the germline ends. The CDR3 contains 15 residues. The DNA for the CDR3 is TGTGCCAGCAGTTCAACCCACCGGAGTAATTCACCCCTCCACTTT. Translated, it gives CASSSTHRSNSPLHF. The variable domain in full, with the rest retrieved from reference TRBV2 and TRBJ1-6, is EPEVTQTPSHQVTQMGQEVILRCVPISNHLYFYWYRQILGQKVEFLVSFYNNEISEKSEIFDDQFSVERPDGSNFTLKIRSTKLEDSAMYFCASSSTHRSNSPLHFGNGTRLTVT.

V and J are TRBV5-1 and TRBJ2-5, with 10 bases aligning to TRBD2. The CDR3 is 17 residues long. With 0 bases clipped from V and 0 bases from J, the junction kept 5 bases outside the gene matches. The V gene's germline CDR1 is SGHRS and CDR2 YFSETQ. CDR3 DNA: TGCGCCAGCAGCTTGGCCAGGCTAGCGGGGGACCAAGAGACCCAGTACTTC. This encodes CASSLARLAGDQETQYF.

This sequence joins TRBV2 and TRBJ1-5; 9 bases fit TRBD1. V lost 6 bases to trimming and J lost 6 bases; unmatched junction nucleotides: 9. The CDR3 is made up of 15 amino acids. Germline CDR1 SNHLY, CDR2 FYNNEI. The CDR3 DNA is TGTGCCAGCAGCACTGACAGGGGGATAGGTCAGCCCCAGCATTTT. It specifies CASSTDRGIGQPQHF.

The chain combines TRBV19 with TRBJ1-1; 9 bases map to TRBD1. With V trimmed by 7 bases and J by 1 base, 7 bases remained unmatched. Germline CDR1 LNHDA, CDR2 SQIVND (reference sequence). The CDR3 has 15 residues. This CDR3 reads CASTLGQGRNTEAFF. In DNA, the CDR3 is TGTGCCAGTACCCTGGGACAGGGAAGGAACACTGAAGCTTTCTTT. The whole variable domain, filled in from reference TRBV19 and TRBJ1-1, reads DGGITQSPKYLFRKEGQNVTLSCEQNLNHDAMYWYRQDPGQGLRLIYYSQIVNDFQKGDIAEGYSVSREKKESFPLTVTSAQKNPTAFYLCASTLGQGRNTEAFFGQGTRLTVV.

The J gene is TRBJ2-1, the V gene TRBV5-1; 12 nucleotides match TRBD2. V shed 7 bases and J 5 bases; nucleotides not matched to a gene: 7. This CDR3 is built from 15 residues. Germline-derived CDR1 and CDR2 are SGHRS and YFSETQ. The CDR3 DNA is TGCGCCAGCCGACTAGCGGGGGCCATAAACAATGAGCAGTTCTTC. The encoded protein is CASRLAGAINNEQFF.

This CDR3 is CASSYRQGGYGYTF. The CDR3 region has the DNA TGTGCCAGCAGTTACCGGCAGGGAGGCTATGGCTACACCTTC. This chain uses TRBV6-5 with TRBJ1-2, with a weak D call TRBD1 (5 bases). Per germline, CDR1 MNHEY and CDR2 SVGAGI. The CDR3 extends over 14 amino acids. Trimming shortened V by 2 bases and J by 4 bases, and 11 bases separated the two germline ends.

The chain joins TRBV3-1 (or the pseudogene TRBV3-2) to TRBJ2-1, with TRBD2 identical over 7 bases. From germline, CDR1 is LGHDT and CDR2 YNNKEL (reference sequence). V was pared by 5 bases and J by 6 bases, with 7 bases of the junction left unmatched. The CDR3 totals 14 residues. The CDR3 spells CASSSSERGNEQFF. As DNA, the CDR3 is TGTGCCAGCAGCTCGAGTGAGCGGGGCAATGAGCAGTTCTTC.

The gene calls are TRBV6-5 and TRBJ2-7, with 7 bases lining up with TRBD1. Per germline, CDR1 MNHEY and CDR2 SVGAGI. Trimming at V came to 5 bases and at J to 0 bases, leaving 7 bases not matched to a gene. The length of the CDR3 is 15 residues. The chain's CDR3 is CASSSRQGLSYEQYF. In DNA, the CDR3 is TGTGCCAGCAGTAGCCGACAGGGCCTCTCCTACGAGCAGTACTTC.

The J gene is TRBJ2-2, the V gene TRBV14; D is uncertain. The CDR3 runs to 16 residues. Trimming stripped 6 bases from V and 1 base from J, with 15 bases between. Looked up from germline, CDR1 is SGHDN and CDR2 is FVKESK. Here the CDR3 reads CASSFYLAGNTGELFF. CDR3 nucleotides: TGTGCCAGCAGTTTCTATTTGGCAGGGAACACCGGGGAGCTGTTTTTT.

J is TRBJ1-1 and V is TRBV13; perhaps TRBD1 as D (6 bases). This CDR3 is 14 amino acids long. Looked up from germline, CDR1 is PRHDT and CDR2 is FYEKMQ (reference sequence). Trimming shortened V by 1 base and J by 6 bases, and 12 bases separated the two germline ends. The CDR3 sequence is CASSLDGGRAEAFF. The DNA of the CDR3 is TGTGCCAGCAGCTTAGACGGGGGGCGGGCTGAAGCTTTCTTT.

V and J are TRBV7-9 and TRBJ2-7; D is ambiguous. V lost 5 bases, J lost 2 bases, and 7 bases lay in between. The CDR3 spans 12 residues. CDR1 SEHNR and CDR2 FQNEAQ come from the germline V gene (reference sequence). The CDR3 DNA follows: TGTGCCAGCAGCCCCACAACCTACGAGCAGTACTTC. It specifies CASSPTTYEQYF. The complete variable domain, with remaining parts taken from reference TRBV7-9 and TRBJ2-7, reads DTGVSQNPRHKITKRGQNVTFRCDPISEHNRLYWYRQTLGQGPEFLTYFQNEAQLEKSRLLSDRFSAERPKGSFSTLEIQRTEQGDSAMYLCASSPTTYEQYFGPGTRLTVT.

The chain links TRBV10-3 to TRBJ2-5; TRBD1 aligns across 11 bases. Per germline, CDR1 ENHRY and CDR2 SYGVKD. The CDR3 has 15 residues. Unmatched junction bases numbered 4, after V lost 6 bases and J lost 1 base. This CDR3 is CAIRPGQGVQETQYF. The CDR3 bases are TGTGCCATCAGACCGGGACAGGGGGTCCAAGAGACCCAGTACTTC.

J is TRBJ2-1 and V is TRBV9; 11 bases fit TRBD2. Per the germline V gene, CDR1 is SGDLS and CDR2 is YYNGEE. This CDR3 has 17 residues. V lost 4 bases, J lost 8 bases, and 14 bases stayed unmatched. CDR3 protein: CASSPSTSSGGFHEQFF. The DNA for the CDR3 is TGTGCCAGCAGCCCATCCACCTCTAGCGGGGGGTTCCATGAGCAGTTCTTC.

This rearrangement joins TRBV10-2 to TRBJ1-2; D is ambiguous. The V gene's germline CDR1 is WSHSY and CDR2 SAAADI. V was pared by 0 bases and J by 4 bases, with 6 bases between. CDR3 size: 13 residues. The CDR3 is CASSESSGYGYTF. The CDR3 DNA reads TGCGCCAGCAGTGAGTCATCAGGCTATGGCTACACCTTC.

This clone has only one observation. This chain joins TRBV5-4 and TRBJ2-5, with D maybe TRBD2 (5 bases). Germline lookup yields CDR1 SGHNT and CDR2 YYREEE (reference sequence). Deletions cut 2 bases from V and 5 bases from J, with 16 bases between. The CDR3 length is 15 residues. The CDR3 DNA reads as TGTGCCAGCAGCTTTGACCTCCGGGGTGGGGAGACCCAGTACTTC. Protein product: CASSFDLRGGETQYF.

This clone was recorded once. The chain couples TRBV27 to TRBJ2-3; TRBD1 matches at 7 bases. With 8 bases clipped from V and 5 bases from J, the junction kept 13 bases outside the gene matches. CDR3 length: 15 residues. CDR1 is MNHEY, CDR2 SMNVEV, per germline (reference sequence). The CDR3 is CASFLRQGTRDTQYF. In DNA, the CDR3 is TGTGCCAGCTTTTTAAGACAGGGTACGAGAGATACGCAGTATTTT.

The rearrangement links TRBV27 to TRBJ2-7; 13 nucleotides agree with TRBD2. Germline V gene sequence: CDR1 MNHEY, CDR2 SMNVEV (reference sequence). The CDR3 totals 15 residues. The ends lost 6 bases at V and 2 bases at J; junction bases unmatched: 4. CDR3 bases: TGTGCCAGCAGCCAACTAGCGGGGGGGCCCTACGAGCAGTACTTC. As protein: CASSQLAGGPYEQYF.

The V gene is TRBV6-5, the J gene TRBJ1-5; 10 bases line up with TRBD1. Germline assignment: CDR1 MNHEY and CDR2 SVGAGI. V dropped 5 bases and J dropped 5; count of bases not matched to a gene: 6. This CDR3 has 15 residues. The CDR3 region is CASSPGQGFYQPQHF. CDR3 coding DNA: TGTGCCAGCAGTCCGGGACAGGGGTTTTATCAGCCCCAGCATTTT.